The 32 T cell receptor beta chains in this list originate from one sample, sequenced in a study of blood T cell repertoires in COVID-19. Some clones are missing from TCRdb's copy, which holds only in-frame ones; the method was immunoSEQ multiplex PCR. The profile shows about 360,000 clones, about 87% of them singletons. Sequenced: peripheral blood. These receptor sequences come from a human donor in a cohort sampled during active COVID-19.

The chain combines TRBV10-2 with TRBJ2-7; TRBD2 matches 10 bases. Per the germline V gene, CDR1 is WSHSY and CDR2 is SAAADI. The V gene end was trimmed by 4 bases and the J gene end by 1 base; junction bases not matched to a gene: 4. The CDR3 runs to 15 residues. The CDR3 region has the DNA TGCGCCAGCAGTGGTTGGACTAGCGGATCCTACGAGCAGTACTTC. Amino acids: CASSGWTSGSYEQYF.

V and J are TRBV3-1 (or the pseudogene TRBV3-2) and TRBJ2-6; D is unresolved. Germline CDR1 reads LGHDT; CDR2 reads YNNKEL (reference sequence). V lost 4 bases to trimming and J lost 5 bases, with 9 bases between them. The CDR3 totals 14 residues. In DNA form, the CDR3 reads TGTGCCAGCAGCCTCGCGATGAGGGCCAACGTCCTGACTTTC. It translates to CASSLAMRANVLTF.

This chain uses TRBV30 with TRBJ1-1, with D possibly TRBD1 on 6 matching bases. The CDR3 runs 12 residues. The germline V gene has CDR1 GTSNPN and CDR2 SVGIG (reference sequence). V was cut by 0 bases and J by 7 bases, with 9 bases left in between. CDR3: CAWSVMGHEAFF. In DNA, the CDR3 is TGTGCCTGGAGTGTAATGGGACATGAAGCTTTCTTT.

CDR3 coding DNA: TGTGCCAGCAGCTTTTTAGACAATGAGCAGTTCTTC. Protein product: CASSFLDNEQFF. V is TRBV5-4 and J is TRBJ2-1; D is ambiguous. This CDR3 is built from 12 residues. Deletions cut 2 bases from V and 5 bases from J, with 5 bases between. In germline, CDR1 is SGHNT, CDR2 YYREEE (reference sequence).

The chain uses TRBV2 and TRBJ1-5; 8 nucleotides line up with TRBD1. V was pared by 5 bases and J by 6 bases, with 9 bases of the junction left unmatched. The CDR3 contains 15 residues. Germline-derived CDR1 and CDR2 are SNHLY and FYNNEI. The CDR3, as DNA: TGTGCCAGCAGTCTACAGGGGGGCGTCGGTCAGCCCCAGCATTTT. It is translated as CASSLQGGVGQPQHF.

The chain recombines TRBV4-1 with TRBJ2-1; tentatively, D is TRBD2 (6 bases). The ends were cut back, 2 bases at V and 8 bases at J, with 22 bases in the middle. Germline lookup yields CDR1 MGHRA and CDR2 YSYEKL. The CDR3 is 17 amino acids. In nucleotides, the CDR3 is TGCGCCAGCAGCCAAAAGATCGGGGGTGGGGATAGGGATGAGCAGTTCTTC. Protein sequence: CASSQKIGGGDRDEQFF.

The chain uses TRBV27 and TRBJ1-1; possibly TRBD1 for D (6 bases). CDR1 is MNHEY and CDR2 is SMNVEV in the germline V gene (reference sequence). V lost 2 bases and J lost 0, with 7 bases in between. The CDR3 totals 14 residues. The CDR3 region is CASSLKGVNTEAFF. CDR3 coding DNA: TGTGCCAGCAGTTTAAAGGGGGTGAACACTGAAGCTTTCTTT.

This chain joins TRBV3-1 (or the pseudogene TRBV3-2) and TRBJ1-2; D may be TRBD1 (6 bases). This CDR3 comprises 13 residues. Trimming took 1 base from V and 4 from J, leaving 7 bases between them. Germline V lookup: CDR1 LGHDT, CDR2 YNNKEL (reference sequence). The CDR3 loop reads CASSQGDTYGYTF. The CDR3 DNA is TGTGCCAGCAGCCAAGGGGACACCTATGGCTACACCTTC.

CDR3 sequence: CASSLVGPVKGGETQYF. CDR3 nucleotide sequence: TGCGCCAGCAGCTTGGTAGGGCCCGTTAAGGGAGGGGAGACCCAGTACTTC. The chain couples TRBV5-1 to TRBJ2-5; 7 bases map to TRBD2. After removal of 0 bases from V and 5 bases from J, the junction contained 13 bases not matched to a gene. CDR3 length: 17 amino acids. Germline loops: CDR1 SGHRS, CDR2 YFSETQ.

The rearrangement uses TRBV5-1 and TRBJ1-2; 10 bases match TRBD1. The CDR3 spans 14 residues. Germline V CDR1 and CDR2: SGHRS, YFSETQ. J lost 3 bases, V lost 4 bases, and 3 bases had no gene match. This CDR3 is CASSLGTGDYGYTF. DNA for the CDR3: TGCGCCAGCAGCCTCGGGACAGGGGACTATGGCTACACCTTC.

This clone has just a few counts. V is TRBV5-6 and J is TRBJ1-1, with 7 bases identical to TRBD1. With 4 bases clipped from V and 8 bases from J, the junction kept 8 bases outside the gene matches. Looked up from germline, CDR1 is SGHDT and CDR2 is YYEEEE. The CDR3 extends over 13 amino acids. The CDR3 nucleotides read TGTGCCAGCAGCATAGAGGGGGACAGAGAAGCTTTCTTT. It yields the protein CASSIEGDREAFF.

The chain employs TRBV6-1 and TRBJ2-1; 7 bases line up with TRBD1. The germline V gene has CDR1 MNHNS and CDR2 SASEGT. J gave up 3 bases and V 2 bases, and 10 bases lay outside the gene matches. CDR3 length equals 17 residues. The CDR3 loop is CASSERTGHGVYNEQFF. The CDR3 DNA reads TGTGCCAGCAGTGAAAGGACAGGTCATGGGGTCTACAATGAGCAGTTCTTC.

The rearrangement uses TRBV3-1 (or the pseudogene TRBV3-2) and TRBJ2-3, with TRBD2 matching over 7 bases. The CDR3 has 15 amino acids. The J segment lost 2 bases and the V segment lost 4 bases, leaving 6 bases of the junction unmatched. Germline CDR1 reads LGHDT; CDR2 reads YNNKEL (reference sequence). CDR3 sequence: CASSREGPSTDTQYF. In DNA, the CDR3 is TGTGCCAGCAGCCGGGAGGGCCCCTCCACAGATACGCAGTATTTT.

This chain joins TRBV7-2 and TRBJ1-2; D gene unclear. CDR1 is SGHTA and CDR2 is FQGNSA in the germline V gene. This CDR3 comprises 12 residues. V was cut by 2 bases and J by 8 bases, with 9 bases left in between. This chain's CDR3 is CASSLSVGGYTF. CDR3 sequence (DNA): TGTGCCAGCAGCTTATCGGTGGGCGGCTACACCTTC.

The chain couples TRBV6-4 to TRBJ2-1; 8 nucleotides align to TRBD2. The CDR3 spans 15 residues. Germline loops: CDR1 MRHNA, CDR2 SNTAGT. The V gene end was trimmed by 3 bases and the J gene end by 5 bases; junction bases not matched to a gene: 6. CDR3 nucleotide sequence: TGTGCCAGCAGTGAATCGCTAGCGGGCCACAATGAGCAGTTCTTC. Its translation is CASSESLAGHNEQFF.

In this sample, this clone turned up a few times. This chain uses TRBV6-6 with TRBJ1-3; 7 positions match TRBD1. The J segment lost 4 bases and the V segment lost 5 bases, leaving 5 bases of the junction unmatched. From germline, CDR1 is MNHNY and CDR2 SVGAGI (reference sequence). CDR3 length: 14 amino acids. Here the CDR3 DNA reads TGTGCCAGCAGTCAAAGGGGGCTCGGAAACACCATATATTTT. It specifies CASSQRGLGNTIYF.

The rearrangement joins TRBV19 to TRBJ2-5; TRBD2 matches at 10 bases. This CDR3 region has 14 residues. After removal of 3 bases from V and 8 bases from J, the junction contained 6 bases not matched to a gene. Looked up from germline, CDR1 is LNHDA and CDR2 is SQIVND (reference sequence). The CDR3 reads CASSITPSGGTQYF. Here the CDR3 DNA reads TGTGCCAGTAGTATTACACCTAGCGGGGGAACCCAGTACTTC. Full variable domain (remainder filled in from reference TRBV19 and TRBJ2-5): DGGITQSPKYLFRKEGQNVTLSCEQNLNHDAMYWYRQDPGQGLRLIYYSQIVNDFQKGDIAEGYSVSREKKESFPLTVTSAQKNPTAFYLCASSITPSGGTQYFGPGTRLLVL.

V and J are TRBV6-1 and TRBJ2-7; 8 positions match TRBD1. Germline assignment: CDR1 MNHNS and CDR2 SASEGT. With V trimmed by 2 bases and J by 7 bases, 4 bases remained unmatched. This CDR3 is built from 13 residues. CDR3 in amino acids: CASSEWWTGEQYF. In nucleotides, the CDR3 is TGTGCCAGCAGTGAATGGTGGACAGGGGAGCAGTACTTC.

In DNA form, the CDR3 reads TGTGCCTGGAGTCCCCCGGAGCTGGGCAGGGGCTCTGGCTACACCTTC. Translation gives CAWSPPELGRGSGYTF. The chain combines TRBV30 with TRBJ1-2; D might be TRBD1 (6 bases). The V gene's germline CDR1 is GTSNPN and CDR2 SVGIG (reference sequence). This CDR3 is 16 amino acids long. V gave up 2 bases and J gave up 7 bases, with 23 bases separating them.

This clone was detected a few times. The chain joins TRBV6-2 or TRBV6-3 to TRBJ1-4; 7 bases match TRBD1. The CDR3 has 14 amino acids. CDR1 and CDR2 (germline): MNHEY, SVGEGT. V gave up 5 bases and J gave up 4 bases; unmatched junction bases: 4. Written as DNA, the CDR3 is TGTGCCAGCAGTGAGGACAGGAGTAATGAAAAACTGTTTTTT. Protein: CASSEDRSNEKLFF.

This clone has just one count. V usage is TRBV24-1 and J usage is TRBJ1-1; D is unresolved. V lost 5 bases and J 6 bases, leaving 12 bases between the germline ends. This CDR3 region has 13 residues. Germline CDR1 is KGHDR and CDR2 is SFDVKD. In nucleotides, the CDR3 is TGTGCCACCAGTGCTGACGCAGGCCCTGAAGCTTTCTTT. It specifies CATSADAGPEAFF.

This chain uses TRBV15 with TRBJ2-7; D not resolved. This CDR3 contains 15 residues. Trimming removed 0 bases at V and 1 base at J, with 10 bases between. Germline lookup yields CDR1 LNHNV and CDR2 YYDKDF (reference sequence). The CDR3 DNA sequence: TGTGCCACCAGCAGAGATCAGGCAGTTTCCTACGAGCAGTACTTC. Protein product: CATSRDQAVSYEQYF.

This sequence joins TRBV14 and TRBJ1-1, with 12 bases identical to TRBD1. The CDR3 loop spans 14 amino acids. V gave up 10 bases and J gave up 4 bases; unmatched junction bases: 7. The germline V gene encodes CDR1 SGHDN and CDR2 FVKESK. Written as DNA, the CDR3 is TGTGCCACCCTAGCGGGACAGGGGGCCACTGAAGCTTTCTTT. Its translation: CATLAGQGATEAFF. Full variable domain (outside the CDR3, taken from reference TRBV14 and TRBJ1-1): EAGVTQFPSHSVIEKGQTVTLRCDPISGHDNLYWYRRVMGKEIKFLLHFVKESKQDESGMPNNRFLAERTGGTYSTLKVQPAELEDSGVYFCATLAGQGATEAFFGQGTRLTVV.

The CDR3 bases are TGTGCCAGCAGCGTAGGGTTGGGAGCGCAGAGCTCCTACGAGCAGTACTTC. Its protein is CASSVGLGAQSSYEQYF. This chain connects TRBV9 to TRBJ2-7; D is possibly TRBD2 (5 bases). Deletions cut 0 bases from V and 0 bases from J, with 16 bases between. The CDR3 sequence is 17 residues long. The germline V gene encodes CDR1 SGDLS and CDR2 YYNGEE. The full variable domain, its missing parts supplied by reference TRBV9 and TRBJ2-7, is DSGVTQTPKHLITATGQRVTLRCSPRSGDLSVYWYQQSLDQGLQFLIQYYNGEERAKGNILERFSAQQFPDLHSELNLSSLELGDSALYFCASSVGLGAQSSYEQYFGPGTRLTVT.

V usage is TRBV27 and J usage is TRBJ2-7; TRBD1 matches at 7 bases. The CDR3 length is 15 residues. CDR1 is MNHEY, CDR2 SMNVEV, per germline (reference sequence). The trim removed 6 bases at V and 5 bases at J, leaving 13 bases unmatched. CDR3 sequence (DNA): TGTGCCAGCAGCCTAGGACAGGCTTTAATCCACGAGCAGTACTTC. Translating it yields CASSLGQALIHEQYF.

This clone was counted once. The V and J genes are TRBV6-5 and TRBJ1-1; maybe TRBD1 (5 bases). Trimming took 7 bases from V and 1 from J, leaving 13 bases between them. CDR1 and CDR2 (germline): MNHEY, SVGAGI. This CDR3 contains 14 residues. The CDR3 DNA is TGTGCCAGCACCCAGGGATGGGGGAACACTGAAGCTTTCTTT. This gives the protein CASTQGWGNTEAFF.

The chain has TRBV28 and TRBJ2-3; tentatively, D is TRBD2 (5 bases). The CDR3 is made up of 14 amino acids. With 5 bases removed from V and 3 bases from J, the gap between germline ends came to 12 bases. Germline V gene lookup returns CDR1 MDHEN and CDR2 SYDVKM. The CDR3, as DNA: TGTGCCAGCAGTCCTCACCGGGAAACAGATACGCAGTATTTT. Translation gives CASSPHRETDTQYF.

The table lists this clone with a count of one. The CDR3 DNA reads TGTGCCTGGAGTGTATTTGGGGACAGCCGCTCCTATAATTCACCCCTCCACTTT. Translation gives CAWSVFGDSRSYNSPLHF. The chain recombines TRBV30 with TRBJ1-6; 7 positions agree with TRBD1. V lost 0 bases to trimming and J lost 0 bases; unmatched junction nucleotides: 8. CDR1 GTSNPN and CDR2 SVGIG come from the germline V gene (reference sequence). There are 18 residues in the CDR3.

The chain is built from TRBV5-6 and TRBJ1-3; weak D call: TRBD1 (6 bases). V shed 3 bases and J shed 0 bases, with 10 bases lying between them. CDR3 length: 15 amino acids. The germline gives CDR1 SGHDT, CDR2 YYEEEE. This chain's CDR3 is CASSYDRNSGNTIYF. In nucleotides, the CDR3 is TGTGCCAGCAGCTATGACAGGAACTCTGGAAACACCATATATTTT.

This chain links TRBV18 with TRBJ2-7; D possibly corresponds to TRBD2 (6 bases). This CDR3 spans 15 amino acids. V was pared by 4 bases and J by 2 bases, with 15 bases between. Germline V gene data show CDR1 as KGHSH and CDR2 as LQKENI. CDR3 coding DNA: TGTGCCAGCTCACTTTCAGGGAGGTCCACCTACGAGCAGTACTTC. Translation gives CASSLSGRSTYEQYF.

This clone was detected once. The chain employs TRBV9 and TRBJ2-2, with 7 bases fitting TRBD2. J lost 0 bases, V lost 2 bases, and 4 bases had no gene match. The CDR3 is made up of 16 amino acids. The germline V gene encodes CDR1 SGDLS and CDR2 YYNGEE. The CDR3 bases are TGTGCCAGCAGCGTTTCGGGGGGTTCGAACACCGGGGAGCTGTTTTTT. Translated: CASSVSGGSNTGELFF.

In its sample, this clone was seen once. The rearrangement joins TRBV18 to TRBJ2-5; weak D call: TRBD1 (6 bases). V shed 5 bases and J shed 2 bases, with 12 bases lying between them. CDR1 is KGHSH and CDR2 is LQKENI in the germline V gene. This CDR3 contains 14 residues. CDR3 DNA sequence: TGTGCCAGCTCAAATCGGACAGCTCAAGAGACCCAGTACTTC. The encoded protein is CASSNRTAQETQYF.